One and the same sample provided the 24 T cell receptor beta chains below, sequenced in a study of blood T cell repertoires in COVID-19. Libraries were prepared by immunoSEQ multiplex PCR; TCRdb keeps only in-frame clonotypes and omits some of them. Seen here are some 90,000 clones, around 88% observed once, and the top ten hold about 19%. Sample: peripheral blood. All receptors come from an elderly woman with acute or convalescent COVID-19.

The gene calls are TRBV9 and TRBJ1-3; maybe TRBD1 (6 bases). The CDR3 is 14 residues long. Looked up from germline, CDR1 is SGDLS and CDR2 is YYNGEE. V was trimmed by 1 base and J by 6 bases, leaving 11 bases between them. This chain's CDR3 is CASSVQGMENTIYF. The DNA of the CDR3 is TGTGCCAGCAGCGTACAGGGGATGGAAAACACCATATATTTT.

The DNA of the CDR3 is TGTGCCAGCAGTTCAGACAGGGGGTGGAATTCACCCCTCCACTTT. The encoded protein is CASSSDRGWNSPLHF. The rearrangement links TRBV2 to TRBJ1-6, with 9 bases matching TRBD1. With V trimmed by 5 bases and J by 7 bases, 6 bases remained unmatched. The CDR3 consists of 15 residues. Germline CDR1 and CDR2: SNHLY and FYNNEI.

The genes are TRBV24-1 and TRBJ1-2; a possible D gene is TRBD1 (6 bases). V was cut by 5 bases and J by 4 bases, with 25 bases left in between. There are 18 residues in the CDR3. From germline, CDR1 is KGHDR and CDR2 SFDVKD. This chain's CDR3 is CATSARKEGGERSYGYTF. CDR3 nucleotide sequence: TGTGCCACCAGTGCCCGGAAGGAGGGGGGGGAGAGGAGCTATGGCTACACCTTC.

In nucleotides, the CDR3 is TGTGCTAGTGGTTTGGCCCAGGGGTACGGGGAAAAACTGTTTTTT. Protein: CASGLAQGYGEKLFF. The rearrangement uses TRBV12-5 and TRBJ1-4; possible D gene TRBD1, 6 bases. Trimming cost V 1 base and J 8 bases, with 14 bases left between them. Germline V gene sequence: CDR1 LGHNT, CDR2 FRNRAP. CDR3 length: 15 amino acids.

This chain joins TRBV24-1 and TRBJ1-2; 10 nucleotides agree with TRBD1. The ends lost 7 bases at V and 6 bases at J; junction bases unmatched: 13. CDR1 is KGHDR and CDR2 is SFDVKD in the germline V gene. CDR3 size: 16 residues. The CDR3 spells CATSSTGGAGRNGYTF. CDR3 bases: TGTGCCACCAGCTCGACAGGGGGCGCGGGTCGAAATGGCTACACCTTC.

CDR3 region: CASSIDIGTGPYNEQFF. CDR3 nucleotide sequence: TGTGCCAGTAGTATAGATATCGGGACAGGGCCTTACAATGAGCAGTTCTTC. The V and J genes are TRBV19 and TRBJ2-1; 9 nucleotides agree with TRBD1. V lost 0 bases to trimming and J lost 4 bases; unmatched junction nucleotides: 7. Germline V gene sequence: CDR1 LNHDA, CDR2 SQIVND (reference sequence). This CDR3 has 17 amino acids.

The genes are TRBV5-1 and TRBJ1-2; D is possibly TRBD1 (5 bases). The length of the CDR3 is 14 residues. CDR1 and CDR2 from the germline V gene are SGHRS and YFSETQ. V lost 0 bases to trimming and J lost 4 bases, with 10 bases between them. This chain's CDR3 is CASSLAVGRYGYTF. CDR3 DNA sequence: TGCGCCAGCAGCTTGGCCGTGGGGCGCTATGGCTACACCTTC.

This clone was seen only once. The rearrangement joins TRBV19 to TRBJ2-1, with D unresolved. This CDR3 spans 14 amino acids. Germline V gene sequence: CDR1 LNHDA, CDR2 SQIVND (reference sequence). V was clipped by 2 bases and J by 1 base, with 6 bases between them. Here the CDR3 reads CASSISGSYNEQFF. CDR3 DNA: TGTGCCAGTAGTATATCCGGTTCCTACAATGAGCAGTTCTTC.

In regard to this clone: The junction and the germline gene differ at one end; a read error may be behind it. The chain carries TRBV24-1 and TRBJ2-4, with 8 bases that match TRBD1. Looked up from germline, CDR1 is KGHDR and CDR2 is SFDVKD. The CDR3 consists of 16 residues. The CDR3 coding sequence is TGTGCCACCAGTGATGGCGGCTCAGGGGGCAAAAACATTCAGTACTTT. Translating gives CATSDGGSGGKNIQYF.

The chain joins TRBV6-5 to TRBJ2-5; 9 bases map to TRBD1. Germline V gene data show CDR1 as MNHEY and CDR2 as SVGAGI. V lost 4 bases to trimming and J lost 5 bases; unmatched junction nucleotides: 5. The CDR3 covers 14 residues. The CDR3 loop reads CASSSGTGKETQYF. The CDR3 coding sequence is TGTGCCAGCAGTTCCGGGACAGGGAAGGAGACCCAGTACTTC.

The rearrangement uses TRBV5-1 and TRBJ2-2; 9 nucleotides match TRBD1. Germline CDR1 reads SGHRS; CDR2 reads YFSETQ. The CDR3 is made up of 16 amino acids. The trim removed 4 bases at V and 4 bases at J, leaving 8 bases unmatched. CDR3 nucleotide sequence: TGCGCCAGCAGCCCGACGGACAGGGGAAGCACCGGGGAGCTGTTTTTT. It encodes CASSPTDRGSTGELFF.

Here the CDR3 reads CASSKEVGPQFF. The CDR3 nucleotides are TGTGCCAGCAGTAAGGAGGTTGGACCGCAGTTCTTC. The chain has TRBV9 and TRBJ2-1; maybe TRBD2 (5 bases). Germline loops: CDR1 SGDLS, CDR2 YYNGEE. Trimming pared 5 bases from V and 12 bases from J, leaving 15 bases between. The CDR3 consists of 12 residues.

This clone was seen a single time. This rearrangement joins TRBV6-5 to TRBJ2-1; the D gene is possibly TRBD1 (6 bases). The V gene lost 2 bases and the J gene lost 8 bases, with 13 bases spanning the gap. Germline V gives CDR1 MNHEY, CDR2 SVGAGI. The CDR3 is 14 residues long. CDR3 DNA: TGTGCCAGCAGTTACCAGGGACATGTTGATGAGCAGTTCTTC. It codes for CASSYQGHVDEQFF.

This chain joins TRBV19 and TRBJ1-1; D may be TRBD1 (6 bases). The V end was cut by 6 bases, the J end by 1 base, with 15 bases between. The CDR3 consists of 15 residues. The germline CDR1 and CDR2 sequences are LNHDA and SQIVND (reference sequence). The DNA for the CDR3 is TGTGCCAGTAGGTTGACAGGAGAAGCGAACACTGAAGCTTTCTTT. Translating it yields CASRLTGEANTEAFF.

In DNA form, the CDR3 reads TGTGCCTCGAAGACAGGGAACGAAATGAACACTGAAGCTTTCTTT. As protein: CASKTGNEMNTEAFF. The chain uses TRBV12-5 and TRBJ1-1, with 7 bases matching TRBD1. This CDR3 has 15 amino acids. Germline V gives CDR1 LGHNT, CDR2 FRNRAP.

The genes are TRBV6-6 and TRBJ1-4; 12 bases map to TRBD1. J gave up 7 bases and V 5 bases, and 5 bases lay outside the gene matches. The germline CDR1 and CDR2 sequences are MNHNY and SVGAGI (reference sequence). The CDR3 is 15 residues long. DNA of the CDR3: TGTGCCAGCAGTCGGCCGGGACAGGGGGCTGAAAAACTGTTTTTT. Residues: CASSRPGQGAEKLFF.

The CDR3 DNA follows: TGTGCCAGCAGTTCTGACAGGGGGGCTAATGAAAAACTGTTTTTT. Amino acids: CASSSDRGANEKLFF. The rearrangement links TRBV7-9 to TRBJ1-4; 9 bases map to TRBD1. Trimming took 6 bases from V and 3 from J; bases not matched to a gene: 5. Germline V gives CDR1 SEHNR, CDR2 FQNEAQ (reference sequence). This CDR3 comprises 15 residues.

The chain joins TRBV6-6 to TRBJ1-3, with D possibly being TRBD1 (5 bases). The length of the CDR3 is 19 residues. V dropped 6 bases and J dropped 0 bases, with 24 bases sitting between them. CDR1 and CDR2 (germline): MNHNY, SVGAGI (reference sequence). The CDR3 region is CASRRRQTALSHSGNTIYF. CDR3 DNA: TGTGCCAGCAGGCGACGACAGACGGCCCTAAGCCACTCTGGAAACACCATATATTTT.

This chain joins TRBV20-1 and TRBJ2-1; D not certain. V lost 4 bases, J lost 5 bases, and 6 bases lay in between. Germline V gives CDR1 DFQATT, CDR2 SNEGSKA (reference sequence). The CDR3 has 11 amino acids. This chain's CDR3 is CSATRNNEQFF. The CDR3 DNA reads as TGCAGTGCTACTAGGAACAATGAGCAGTTCTTC.

The chain links TRBV6-5 to TRBJ2-1, with D tentatively TRBD2 (6 bases). The CDR3 loop spans 12 amino acids. Per germline, CDR1 MNHEY and CDR2 SVGAGI. Trimming removed 7 bases from V and 4 bases from J, with 8 bases in between. CDR3 region: CASTGGYNEQFF. CDR3 in DNA: TGTGCCAGCACCGGGGGTTACAATGAGCAGTTCTTC.

This chain connects TRBV28 to TRBJ1-1, with 9 bases fitting TRBD1. V lost 3 bases and J lost 5; bases outside the gene matches: 4. The CDR3 totals 14 residues. CDR1 is MDHEN and CDR2 is SYDVKM in the germline V gene. The CDR3 bases are TGTGCCAGCAGTTTGGGACAGGGTTGGACTGAAGCTTTCTTT. Translating gives CASSLGQGWTEAFF.

This sequence joins TRBV23-1 and TRBJ1-1, with a tentative D call TRBD1 (6 bases). TRBV23-1 is an open reading frame whose function is uncertain. This CDR3 contains 16 residues. The V end was cut by 2 bases, the J end by 4 bases, with 17 bases between. CDR3 nucleotides: TGCGCCAGCAGTCAAAGTTCTTGGGGGCTGGCCACTGAAGCTTTCTTT. This sequence encodes CASSQSSWGLATEAFF.

The chain carries TRBV11-2 and TRBJ1-2, with D maybe TRBD1 (5 bases). CDR3 length equals 14 residues. Germline CDR1 reads SGHAT; CDR2 reads FQNNGV. V was trimmed by 5 bases and J by 8 bases, leaving 18 bases between them. The CDR3 loop reads CASSKIRERGGYTF. The CDR3 region has the DNA TGTGCCAGCAGCAAAATCAGGGAACGCGGCGGCTACACCTTC.

The V gene is TRBV6-6, the J gene TRBJ2-3, with 8 nucleotides matching TRBD1. The CDR3 runs 15 residues. V was clipped by 4 bases and J by 0 bases; unmatched bases: 3. Germline lookup yields CDR1 MNHNY and CDR2 SVGAGI (reference sequence). The CDR3 is CASSFGQGSTDTQYF. DNA of the CDR3: TGTGCCAGCAGTTTCGGACAGGGAAGCACAGATACGCAGTATTTT.